Listed here is a single TCR beta chain. This entry belongs to a study of PD-L1 blockade in urothelial cancer. Here immunoSEQ multiplex PCR was the method, and the copy in TCRdb shows in-frame clones only, minus some. Of 130,000 or so clones in the sample, about 81% were seen once. This CDR3 is built from 14 residues. The germline CDR1 and CDR2 sequences are SGHRS and YFSETQ. J lost 7 bases, V lost 4 bases, and 4 bases had no gene match. Time point indicated: pretreatment peripheral blood. The sequenced sample was PBMCs, obtained around atezolizumab (anti-PD-L1) treatment. The rearrangement joins TRBV5-1 to TRBJ2-1, with 11 bases lining up with TRBD2. The receptor's source is a man aged 50 to 59 with urothelial cancer. CDR3 residues: CASSLTSGINEQFF. The CDR3 DNA follows: TGCGCCAGCAGCCTGACTAGCGGGATTAATGAGCAGTTCTTC.